The 20 T cell receptor beta chains below come from one sample, sequenced in a study of response to subunit inactivated influenza vaccine. TCRdb called the RT-PCR reads again in MiXCR, with one record for every CDR3 protein. The data contain around 650,000 distinct CDR3 sequences, around a sixth of them singletons. The sequences come from PBMCs from blood, collected 11 to 12 days after vaccination. These receptor sequences come from a man aged 50 to 59 who received an inactivated influenza vaccine.

This sequence joins TRBV11-2 and TRBJ2-2, with D perhaps being TRBD1 or TRBD2 (5 bases each). Germline CDR1 is SGHAT and CDR2 is FQNNGV. The V and J ends lost 1 base and 1 base respectively, with 10 bases between them. CDR3 length: 16 amino acids. DNA of the CDR3: TGTGCCAGCAGCTTAGTTGGGACGGTGAACACCGGGGAGCTGTTTTTT. This sequence encodes CASSLVGTVNTGELFF.

J is TRBJ2-7 and V is TRBV20-1; D unclear. Per the germline V gene, CDR1 is DFQATT and CDR2 is SNEGSKA (reference sequence). Trimming left V 3 bases short and J 2 bases short, with 11 bases between. CDR3 length: 13 residues. CDR3 region: CSASWPAPYEQYF. The CDR3 region has the DNA TGCAGTGCTAGCTGGCCAGCCCCCTACGAGCAGTACTTC.

The chain recombines TRBV28 with TRBJ1-1; D gene ambiguous. The CDR3 runs 15 residues. V was pared by 3 bases and J by 4 bases, with 15 bases between. Germline CDR1 is MDHEN and CDR2 is SYDVKM. CDR3 nucleotides: TGTGCCAGCAGTTTGTTCGTAGTCCGTGGCACTGAAGCTTTCTTT. As protein: CASSLFVVRGTEAFF. The complete variable domain, with remaining parts taken from reference TRBV28 and TRBJ1-1, reads DVKVTQSSRYLVKRTGEKVFLECVQDMDHENMFWYRQDPGLGLRLIYFSYDVKMKEKGDIPEGYSVSREKKERFSLILESASTNQTSMYLCASSLFVVRGTEAFFGQGTRLTVV.

This rearrangement joins TRBV25-1 to TRBJ1-1; D not resolved. This CDR3 is built from 15 residues. The germline V gene encodes CDR1 MGHDK and CDR2 SYGVNS. V was cut by 7 bases and J by 1 base, with 16 bases left in between. CDR3 nucleotides: TGTGCCAGCACCCCCCCTGGGCGGGGGAACACTGAAGCTTTCTTT. Its protein is CASTPPGRGNTEAFF.

This clonotype appeared many times. One end of the junction fails to match germline, which may point to a read error. V gene TRBV7-2 combines with J gene TRBJ2-5; no definite D call. The germline CDR1 and CDR2 sequences are SGHTA and FQGNSA. The CDR3 extends over 13 amino acids. The chain's CDR3 is CASSLAPRETQYF. The CDR3 DNA reads as TGTGCCAGCAGTTTAGCCCCGAGAGAAACCCAGTACTTC.

This clonotype was seen more than once but under ten times. The chain uses TRBV6-2 or TRBV6-3 and TRBJ2-5; D unresolved. The CDR3 spans 13 residues. Looked up from germline, CDR1 is MNHEY and CDR2 is SVGEGT. V shed 8 bases and J shed 4 bases, with 14 bases lying between them. CDR3 bases: TGTGCCAGCTGCCCTAACACAAGAGAGACCCAGTACTTC. Translation: CASCPNTRETQYF.

The chain uses TRBV3-1 and TRBJ2-7, with 8 bases lining up with TRBD2. The CDR3 runs to 14 residues. Trimming at V came to 3 bases and at J to 3 bases, leaving 4 bases not matched to a gene. The V gene's germline CDR1 is LGHDT and CDR2 YNNKEL (reference sequence). CDR3 coding DNA: TGTGCCAGCAGCCAGGGACTAGTTAACTACGAGCAGTACTTC. Its protein is CASSQGLVNYEQYF.

This clonotype was observed a few times. This chain connects TRBV4-3 to TRBJ1-5, with 9 bases fitting TRBD1. Trimming removed 1 base from V and 7 bases from J; junction bases left unmatched: 2. Germline V gives CDR1 LGHNA, CDR2 YSLEER. The length of the CDR3 is 14 residues. The CDR3 nucleotides are TGCGCCAGCAGCCAAGCAGACAGGGGGCAGCCCCAGCATTTT. Protein: CASSQADRGQPQHF.

The V call is TRBV10-3, the J call TRBJ1-1, with 9 bases aligning to TRBD1. Germline CDR1 ENHRY, CDR2 SYGVKD. The CDR3 spans 14 residues. Trimming took 7 bases from V and 1 from J; bases not matched to a gene: 4. The CDR3 loop reads CAITQGAGNTEAFF. The CDR3 DNA reads TGTGCCATCACACAGGGGGCAGGGAACACTGAAGCTTTCTTT.

This clonotype was picked up a small number of times. The rearrangement uses TRBV7-2 and TRBJ1-2; D uncertain. Germline V gives CDR1 SGHTA, CDR2 FQGNSA. The CDR3 loop spans 14 amino acids. Trimming removed 1 base at V and 8 bases at J, with 14 bases between. The chain's CDR3 is CASSLGAGMGGYTF. The CDR3 DNA reads TGTGCCAGCAGCTTAGGGGCAGGAATGGGAGGCTACACCTTC.

The genes are TRBV25-1 and TRBJ2-3, with 16 positions matching TRBD2. CDR3 size: 16 residues. Looked up from germline, CDR1 is MGHDK and CDR2 is SYGVNS. V was clipped by 5 bases and J by 7 bases; unmatched bases: 6. DNA of the CDR3: TGTGCCAGCAGTCCGGGACTAGCGGGGGGGTCCTATACGCAGTATTTT. This codes for CASSPGLAGGSYTQYF.

This clonotype has only a few counts. This chain joins TRBV12-3 or TRBV12-4 and TRBJ2-6; TRBD1 agrees at 9 bases. This CDR3 is built from 21 residues. J lost 2 bases, V lost 2 bases, and 16 bases had no gene match. The CDR3 loop reads CASSLWDFETGGGPGANVLTF. The CDR3 DNA follows: TGTGCCAGCAGTTTATGGGATTTTGAGACAGGGGGAGGTCCTGGGGCCAACGTCCTGACTTTC.

This clonotype turned up a few times. The gene calls are TRBV15 and TRBJ2-7; D may be TRBD1 or TRBD2 (5 bases each). The V gene lost 0 bases and the J gene lost 7 bases, with 16 bases spanning the gap. The germline V gene has CDR1 LNHNV and CDR2 YYDKDF (reference sequence). There are 15 residues in the CDR3. CDR3 coding DNA: TGTGCCACCAGCAGAGAAGGGACCCTCGGTATTGAGCAGTACTTC. Its translation: CATSREGTLGIEQYF.

The table lists this clonotype with many counts. The genes are TRBV7-2 and TRBJ2-7; D call uncertain. V gave up 3 bases and J gave up 6 bases, with 12 bases separating them. CDR3 size: 13 residues. Germline CDR1 is SGHTA and CDR2 is FQGNSA. The CDR3 loop reads CASSFSGPTEQYF. CDR3 DNA: TGTGCCAGCAGCTTTTCCGGCCCAACCGAGCAGTACTTC.

This clonotype has just a few counts. The rearrangement links TRBV30 to TRBJ2-3; D possibly corresponds to TRBD2 (6 bases). V was clipped by 0 bases and J by 4 bases, with 11 bases between them. The germline V gene encodes CDR1 GTSNPN and CDR2 SVGIG (reference sequence). The CDR3 spans 14 residues. CDR3 sequence (DNA): TGTGCCTGGAGTGTACACGGGAGCGCAGATACGCAGTATTTT. Translated: CAWSVHGSADTQYF.

Worth noting for this clonotype: One junction end disagrees with the germline gene, perhaps due to a read error. V is TRBV19 and J is TRBJ2-2; D possibly uses TRBD1 or TRBD2 (6 bases each). The CDR3 is 15 residues long. Germline V gene data show CDR1 as LNHDA and CDR2 as SQIVND (reference sequence). Here the CDR3 reads CASTIEGGFTGELSF. The CDR3 DNA sequence: TGTGCCAGTACCATAGAGGGGGGATTCACCGGGGAGCTGTCTTTT.

This clonotype has a count of ten or more. The gene calls are TRBV4-3 and TRBJ2-7, with a possible D match to TRBD1 (6 bases). The V and J ends lost 1 base and 1 base respectively, with 17 bases between them. The V gene's germline CDR1 is LGHNA and CDR2 YSLEER. This CDR3 contains 17 residues. The chain's CDR3 is CASSQAMGQGGSYEQYF. CDR3 nucleotide sequence: TGCGCCAGCAGCCAAGCTATGGGACAAGGGGGATCCTACGAGCAGTACTTC.

This clonotype has more than one count but fewer than ten. The V gene is TRBV29-1, the J gene TRBJ2-6; 8 bases are a match to TRBD1. CDR1 SQVTM and CDR2 ANQGSEA come from the germline V gene. J gave up 2 bases and V 6 bases, and 12 bases lay outside the gene matches. This CDR3 has 17 amino acids. CDR3 residues: CSVFPGQDSAGANVLTF. CDR3 sequence (DNA): TGCAGCGTGTTTCCGGGACAGGACTCTGCTGGGGCCAACGTCCTGACTTTC. The full variable domain, rest sourced from reference TRBV29-1 and TRBJ2-6, is SAVISQKPSRDICQRGTSLTIQCQVDSQVTMMFWYRQQPGQSLTLIATANQGSEATYESGFVIDKFPISRPNLTFSTLTVSNMSPEDSSIYLCSVFPGQDSAGANVLTFGAGSRLTVL.

Note on this clonotype: One base away lies a much larger clone, so this may be a sequencing read error. The genes are TRBV4-3 and TRBJ2-3; 7 positions match TRBD2. CDR1 and CDR2 from the germline V gene are LGHNA and YSLEER. The CDR3 contains 16 residues. The trim removed 0 bases at V and 4 bases at J, leaving 7 bases unmatched. The CDR3 nucleotides read TGCGCCAGCAGCCAAGATCCAGCGGGATCCCCAGATACGCAGTATTTT. It encodes CASSQDPAGSPDTQYF.

The chain has TRBV12-3 or TRBV12-4 and TRBJ2-5; TRBD2 aligns across 7 bases. The V and J ends lost 7 bases and 4 bases, in that order; junction bases with no gene match: 12. This CDR3 comprises 15 residues. In nucleotides, the CDR3 is TGTGCCAGCAACCCGGGGGGATTGAGAGGAGAGACCCAGTACTTC. Amino acids: CASNPGGLRGETQYF.